This T cell receptor beta chain stems from a study of shared clonotypes between healthy human individuals. The CDR3 consists of 14 residues. In germline, CDR1 is SNHLY, CDR2 FYNNEI. Trimming cost V 5 bases and J 6 bases; bases outside gene matches: 4. Libraries were prepared by immunoSEQ multiplex PCR; TCRdb keeps only in-frame clonotypes and omits some of them. This sample has about 1 million clones; about 75% occur once, and the top ten carry 1.4% to 1.5%. This sequence originates from a man between 18 and 29 years old in good health. The sequenced sample was memory CD4+ T cells sorted from blood. Subset described: CD45RA-negative fraction. The chain uses TRBV2 and TRBJ1-4, with 9 bases matching TRBD1. Here the CDR3 reads CASSKDRGDEKLFF. The CDR3 DNA follows: TGTGCCAGCAGTAAAGACAGGGGGGATGAAAAACTGTTTTTT.